This TCR beta chain is from a study of T cell repertoires in cytomegalovirus infection. TCRdb recomputed calls from the reads with MiXCR, one row per CDR3 protein. The repertoire holds about 250,000 distinct CDR3 sequences, approximately 15% seen once, with more than 45% in the top ten. The V gene lost 0 bases and the J gene lost 1 base, with 9 bases spanning the gap. CDR1 MDHEN and CDR2 SYDVKM come from the germline V gene. CDR3 length equals 15 residues. This clonotype was observed many times. The sequence derives from a human donor in good health (CMV status not recorded). Some clones in this sample may be carry-over from other donors' samples. The chain joins TRBV28 to TRBJ1-2, with D possibly TRBD1 on 6 matching bases. Sequenced input: CD8+ T cells from PBMCs. In nucleotides, the CDR3 is TGTGCCAGCAGTTTATGGGGCAGGGGTAACTATGGCTACACCTTC. Translating gives CASSLWGRGNYGYTF.